This T cell receptor (beta chain) originates from a study of tumor and adjacent non-tumor tissue in lung cancer. The wider study: Samples averaged approximately 4.2 million productive TCRbeta reads each. Study findings and constraints: In normal lung, the top 100 clones were significantly more dominant than in tumor.

Concerning this clonotype itself: Its cognate antigen is unknown. This CDR3 is missing its conserved last phenylalanine or tryptophan, likely due to a read error.

A modified ARM-PCR protocol with three rounds of nested PCR amplified TCRbeta. TCRdb re-called the multiplex PCR reads with MiXCR, one entry per CDR3 protein. Counted here are about 67,000 distinct CDR3 sequences, 75% to 85% occurring once; the ten biggest clones make up roughly 45%. The template was RNA from unsorted bulk tissue. The normal lung tissue was taken more than 3 cm from the tumor edge. This CDR3 comprises 17 residues. CDR1 is SGHKS, CDR2 YYEKEE, per germline (reference sequence). V was cut by 1 base and J by 3 bases, with 17 bases left in between. V is TRBV5-5 and J is TRBJ2-1; tentatively, D is TRBD2 (6 bases). This sequence was found in a man aged 55 to 70 with non-small cell lung cancer. Sequenced sample: distant non-tumor lung tissue. The CDR3 is CASSLLLTLRGYNEQFL. The CDR3 DNA is TGTGCCAGCAGCTTGTTACTGACCCTGCGGGGCTACAATGAGCAGTTCTTA.